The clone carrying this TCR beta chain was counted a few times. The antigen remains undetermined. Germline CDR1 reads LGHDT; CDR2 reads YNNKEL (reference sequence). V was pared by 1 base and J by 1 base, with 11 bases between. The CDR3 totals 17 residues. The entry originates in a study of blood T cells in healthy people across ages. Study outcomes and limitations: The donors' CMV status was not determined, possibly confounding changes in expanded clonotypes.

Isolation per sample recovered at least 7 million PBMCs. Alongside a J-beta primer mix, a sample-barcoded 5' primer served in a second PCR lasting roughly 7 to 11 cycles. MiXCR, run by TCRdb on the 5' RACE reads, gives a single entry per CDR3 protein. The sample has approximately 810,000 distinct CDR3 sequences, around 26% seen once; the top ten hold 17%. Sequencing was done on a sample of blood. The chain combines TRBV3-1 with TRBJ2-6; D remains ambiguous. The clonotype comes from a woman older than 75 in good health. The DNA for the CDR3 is TGTGCCAGCAGCCAAGCGTACCGCATATCTGGGGCCAACGTCCTGACTTTC. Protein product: CASSQAYRISGANVLTF.